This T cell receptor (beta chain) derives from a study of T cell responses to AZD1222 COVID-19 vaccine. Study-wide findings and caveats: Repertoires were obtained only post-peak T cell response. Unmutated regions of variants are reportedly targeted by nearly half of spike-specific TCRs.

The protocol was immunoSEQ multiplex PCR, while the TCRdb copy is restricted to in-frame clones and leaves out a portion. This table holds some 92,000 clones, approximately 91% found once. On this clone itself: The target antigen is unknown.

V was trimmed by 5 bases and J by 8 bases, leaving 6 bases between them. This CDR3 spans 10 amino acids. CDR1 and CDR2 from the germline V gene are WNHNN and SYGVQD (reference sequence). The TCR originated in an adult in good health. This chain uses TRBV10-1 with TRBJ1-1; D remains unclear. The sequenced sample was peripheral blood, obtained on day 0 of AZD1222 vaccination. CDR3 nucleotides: TGCGCCAGCAGTATCTCCGAAGCTTTCTTT. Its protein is CASSISEAFF.